This T cell receptor beta chain was sequenced during a study of vaccination effects on CD4 cells after COVID-19 (dated by TCRdb to the early 2020s). With regard to the full study: The ViraFEST assay stimulated PBMC with viral peptide pools and then used TCR sequencing to identify antigen-specific CD4+ T cell clonotypes by expansion. A total of around eleven COVID-19 convalescent patients and several SARS-CoV-2-naive healthy vaccine recipients were included in the full study. Post-vaccine samples across the study were collected a median of 72 days after the second dose, with a range of 14 to 241. In the study, cultures from other donors were sequenced using the Oncomine TCR Beta short-read assay on an Illumina iSeq 100. A few million PBMC per well were cultured with about 10 ug/ml peptides in IMDM containing roughly 5% human AB serum, 10 IU/ml IL-2 and gentamicin. In both COVID-19 convalescent patients and infection-naive vaccine recipients, the study compared SARS-CoV-2 spike-specific CD4+ TCR repertoires from before mRNA vaccination with those from after it.

The library was produced with the immunoSEQ multiplex PCR assay. DNA from the cultured, isolated CD4+ T cells was subjected to TCR beta CDR3 sequencing. The authors processed their data as follows. Non-productive TCR sequences were removed and reads were trimmed to the CDR3 region, keeping CDR3s of at least 7 amino acids. Antigen-specific clonotypes were identified with the MANAFEST web app by comparing expansion in peptide wells against reference cultures. For clones to be considered positive, expansion at FDR<0.05 versus reference and all other wells, an odds ratio above 5, and a frequency above 0.1% in two replicate wells were required. Cross-reactive clonotypes were defined as significantly expanded in SARS-CoV-2 spike wells and in at least one common cold coronavirus spike condition. CDR3 similarity was assessed by Levenshtein distance using the stringdist R package, and unrooted trees were constructed with ape in R 3.6.1. This is the immuneACCESS table as TCRdb keeps it, with only in-frame sequences that have V and J called. A part of the clones is gone; compared with another copy, unresolved V genes explain less than half, and the rest is unexplained. Clone size and the V and J calls come from that table; the DNA yielded D and trimming. This sample gives about 73,000 clones in total; about 73% of them show up just once. The top ten constitute approximately 2% of the sample.

After 10 days of culture, CD4+ T cells were isolated with the EasySep CD4+ T cell isolation kit. Each participant got two doses of an mRNA SARS-CoV-2 vaccine, either BNT162b2 or mRNA-1273. The absence of prior SARS-CoV-2 infection in healthy vaccine recipients was confirmed by negative nucleocapsid antibodies before and after vaccination. On days 3 and 7, half of the culture medium was replaced with fresh IL-2-containing medium. Unless noted otherwise, every peptide stimulation condition was grown in triplicate wells. PBMC were separated from whole blood using Ficoll-Paque Plus gradient centrifugation and were then either cryopreserved at -140C or used fresh. The QIAamp micro DNA kit was used to extract genomic DNA from the cultured CD4+ T cells. Paper-wide results and their limitations: In healthy vaccine recipients, vaccine-induced clones were almost all SARS-CoV-2 mono-reactive, with only 1 of 255 being cross-reactive with common cold coronaviruses. Limitations of the study were the small number of convalescent patients and the absence of early post-infection timepoints. At late post-vaccination timepoints, both infection-induced and vaccine-induced clones showed marked clonal contraction, consistent with waning T cell responses.

For this clone: The target of this receptor is not known. Base qualities are not provided; no much larger clone lies one nucleotide away.

The cysteine opens and the phenylalanine closes a CDR3 of 15 amino acids. This entry keeps only the CDR3 DNA: 45 bases, framed from base 1. Sequences were derived from CD4+ T cells from PBMCs cultured without peptide, sampled after COVID-19 vaccination. This TCR derives from a human donor who received a COVID-19 vaccine. Rearrangement joined TRBV21-1 to TRBJ2-5; TRBD1, as called in the table, went unchecked against the DNA. TRBV21-1 is listed as a pseudogene. The CDR3 here reads CASSQARDRQETQYF. The DNA reads as follows: TGTGCCAGCAGCCAAGCCAGGGACAGGCAAGAGACCCAGTACTTC.